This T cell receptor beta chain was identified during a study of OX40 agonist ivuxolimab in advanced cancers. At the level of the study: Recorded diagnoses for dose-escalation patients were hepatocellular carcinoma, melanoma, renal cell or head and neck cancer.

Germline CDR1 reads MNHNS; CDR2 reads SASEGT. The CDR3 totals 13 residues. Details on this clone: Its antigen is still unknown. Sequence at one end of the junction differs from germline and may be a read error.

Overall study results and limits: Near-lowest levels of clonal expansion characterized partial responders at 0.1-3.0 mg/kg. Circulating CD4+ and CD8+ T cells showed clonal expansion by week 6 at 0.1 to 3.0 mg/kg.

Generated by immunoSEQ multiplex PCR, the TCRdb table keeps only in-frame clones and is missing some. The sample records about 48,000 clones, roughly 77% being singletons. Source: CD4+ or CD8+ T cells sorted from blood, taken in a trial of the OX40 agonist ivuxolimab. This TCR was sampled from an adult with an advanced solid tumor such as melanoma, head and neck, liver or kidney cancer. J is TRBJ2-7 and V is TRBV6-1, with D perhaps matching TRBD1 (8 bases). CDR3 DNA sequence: TGTGCCAGCAGTGCGATAAGCGGGACAGGAGGAAACTTC. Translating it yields CASSAISGTGGNF.